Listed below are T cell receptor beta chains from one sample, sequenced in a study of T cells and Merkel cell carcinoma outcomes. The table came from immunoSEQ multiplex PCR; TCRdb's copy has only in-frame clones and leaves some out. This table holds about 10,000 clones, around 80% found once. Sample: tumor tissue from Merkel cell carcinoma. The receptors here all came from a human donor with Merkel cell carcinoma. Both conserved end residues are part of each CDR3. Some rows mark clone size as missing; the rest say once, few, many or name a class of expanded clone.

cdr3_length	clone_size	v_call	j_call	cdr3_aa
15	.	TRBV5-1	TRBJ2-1	CASGRDGSSYNEQFF
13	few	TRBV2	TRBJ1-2	CATETGGSYGYTF
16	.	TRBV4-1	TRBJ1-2	CASSRQGVDREHGYTF
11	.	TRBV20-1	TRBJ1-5	CSAFTNQPQHF
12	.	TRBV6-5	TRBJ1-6	CASSYRGGPLHF
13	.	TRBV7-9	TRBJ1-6	CASSGTGDSPLHF
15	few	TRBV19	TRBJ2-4	CASSMGVYGINIQYF
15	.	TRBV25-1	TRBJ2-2	CASRRGFRDTGELFF
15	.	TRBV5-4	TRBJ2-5	CASRQGQGQSETQYF
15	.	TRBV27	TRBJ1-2	CASSYRPGGSYGYTF
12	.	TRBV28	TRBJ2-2	CASHREAGELFF
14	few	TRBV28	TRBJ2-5	CASRSGTGVETQYF
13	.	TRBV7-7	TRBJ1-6	CASSSALNSPLHF
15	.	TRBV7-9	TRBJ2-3	CASSFQRGGTDTQYF
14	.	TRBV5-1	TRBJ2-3	CASSLEGNTDTQYF
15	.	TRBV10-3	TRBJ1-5	CAISESDRGGQPQHF
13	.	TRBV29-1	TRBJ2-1	CSVGAGGRFEQFF
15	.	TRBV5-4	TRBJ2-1	CASSKDRGPYNEQFF
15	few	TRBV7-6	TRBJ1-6	CASSLQQVGDSPLHF
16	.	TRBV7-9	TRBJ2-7	CASSFGRGGNLDEQYF
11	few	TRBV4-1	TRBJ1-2	CASSGADGYTF
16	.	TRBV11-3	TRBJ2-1	CASRVSRRSRHGEQFF
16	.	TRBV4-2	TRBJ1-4	CASSQDLADSRGKLFF
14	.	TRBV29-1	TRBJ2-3	CSVQYLDSTDTQYF
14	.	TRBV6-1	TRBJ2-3	CASSEARDTDTQYF
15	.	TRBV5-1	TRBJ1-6	CASSGGTGGVRPLHF
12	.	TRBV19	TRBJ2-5	CASSGLGETQYF
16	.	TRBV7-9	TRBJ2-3	CASSTRLAGEGDTQYF
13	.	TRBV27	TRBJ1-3	CASSLNSRNTIYF
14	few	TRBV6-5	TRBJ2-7	CASSYSGGSNEQYF
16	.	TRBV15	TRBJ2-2	CATSRASDRATGELFF
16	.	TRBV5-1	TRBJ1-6	CASSPGTGEVNSPLHF